The T cell receptor (beta chain) described here comes from a study of identical twins. On this clonotype itself: Its antigen is unidentified.

MiXCR, run by TCRdb on the 5' RACE reads, gives a single entry per CDR3 protein. This table has about 100,000 distinct CDR3 sequences, 5.5% to 7% appearing once. Study results and limitations: Memory repertoires lacked the insertion deficit that abundant cord blood beta clonotypes showed. One should note that invariant MAIT and iNKT cells could partly confound zero-insertion analyses.

This CDR3 spans 15 amino acids. The germline gives CDR1 MNHNS, CDR2 SASEGT. The ends were cut back, 2 bases at V and 1 base at J, with 11 bases in the middle. This receptor was identified in a woman in her forties or fifties in good health. The sample was memory T cells sorted from blood. This chain joins TRBV6-1 and TRBJ2-5, with D possibly matching TRBD2 (5 bases). CDR3 DNA: TGTGCCAGCAGTGAATGGCGGACTTCCCAAGAGACCCAGTACTTC. It encodes CASSEWRTSQETQYF.